The rows below give T cell receptor beta chains drawn from one sample of a study of vaccination and CD4 T cells after COVID-19. TCRdb independently ran MiXCR on the PCR reads; one entry per CDR3 protein. The repertoire holds about 26,000 distinct CDR3 sequences, with around half as singletons. Their recognized antigens are unknown. Sequences were derived from CD4+ T cells from blood, cultured in vitro, sampled before SARS-CoV-2 vaccination. The receptors originated from a human donor who received a COVID-19 vaccine. CDR3s include the opening cysteine and the closing phenylalanine or tryptophan. The order of the fields is D gene, J gene, V gene, clone size, CDR3 protein, CDR3 DNA. The D gene is left open where the match is weak. Rows give clone size only sometimes, using once, few, many, or a class for an expanded clone.

>-|TRBJ2-5|TRBV19|once
CASSIEETQYF
TGTGCCAGTAGTATTGAAGAGACCCAGTACTTC
>TRBD1|TRBJ1-2|TRBV2|few
CASSRDRATSPGYTF
TGTGCCAGCAGTAGGGACAGGGCCACATCACCTGGCTACACCTTC
>TRBD2|TRBJ2-3|TRBV3-1|-
CASSQDLGGLAERYTDTQYF
TGTGCCAGCAGCCAAGATCTAGGGGGACTAGCGGAGCGATACACAGATACGCAGTATTTT
>TRBD1|TRBJ2-7|TRBV19|few
CASTRGQGANEQYF
TGTGCCAGTACTCGCGGGCAGGGGGCAAACGAGCAGTACTTC
>TRBD1|TRBJ1-5|TRBV30|few
CAWSLGQGAVQGQPQHF
TGTGCCTGGAGCCTGGGACAGGGGGCGGTTCAAGGTCAGCCCCAGCATTTT
>-|TRBJ1-2|TRBV24-1|few
CATSDPDTGSGYTF
TGTGCCACCAGTGATCCGGATACAGGGTCTGGCTACACCTTC
>TRBD1|TRBJ2-3|TRBV10-3|-
CAISGDRGTDTQYF
TGTGCCATCAGTGGTGACAGGGGTACAGATACGCAGTATTTT
>-|TRBJ2-5|TRBV20-1|-
CSAMGPETQYF
TGCAGTGCTATGGGTCCAGAGACCCAGTACTTC
>-|TRBJ1-1|TRBV11-3|few
CASRRYQRDREAFF
TGTGCCAGCAGACGTTATCAAAGGGATAGAGAAGCTTTCTTT
>-|TRBJ2-1|TRBV20-1|once
CSASELGAIEQFF
TGCAGTGCTAGTGAACTAGGGGCTATTGAGCAGTTCTTC
>-|TRBJ1-5|TRBV12-3/TRBV12-4|-
CASSPGTLSNQPQHF
TGTGCCAGCAGCCCCGGGACTCTTAGCAATCAGCCCCAGCATTTT
>-|TRBJ2-7|TRBV12-3/TRBV12-4|-
CASSFGVGSYEQYF
TGTGCCAGCAGTTTCGGCGTCGGGTCCTACGAGCAGTACTTC
>-|TRBJ2-1|TRBV5-4|-
CASSLEGGNEQFF
TGTGCCAGCAGCTTGGAAGGGGGCAATGAGCAGTTCTTC
>-|TRBJ1-2|TRBV6-1|-
CASRNPNYGYTF
TGTGCCAGCAGAAACCCTAACTATGGCTACACCTTC
>TRBD2|TRBJ2-1|TRBV9|-
CASSPLLGGGVEQFF
TGTGCCAGCAGCCCCCTCTTGGGCGGGGGGGTTGAGCAGTTCTTC
>-|TRBJ1-2|TRBV19|-
CASTKGTGNYGYTF
TGTGCCAGTACTAAAGGGACGGGCAACTATGGCTACACCTTC
>-|TRBJ1-4|TRBV14|-
CASSQAGDGEKLFF
TGTGCCAGCAGCCAAGCCGGGGACGGGGAAAAACTGTTTTTT
>-|TRBJ1-2|TRBV7-9|few
CASSLLYGYTF
TGTGCCAGCAGCCTTCTCTATGGCTACACCTTC
>-|TRBJ1-1|TRBV30|-
CAGEIRGDTEAFF
TGTGCCGGGGAGATCCGTGGGGACACTGAAGCTTTCTTT
>TRBD2|TRBJ2-2|TRBV24-1|few
CATSPTSGDPKNTGELFF
TGTGCCACCAGTCCGACTAGCGGGGATCCTAAGAACACCGGGGAGCTGTTTTTT
>TRBD1|TRBJ1-2|TRBV6-1|-
CASSVEQGVGYTF
TGTGCCAGCAGTGTGGAACAGGGGGTTGGCTACACCTTC
>-|TRBJ2-6|TRBV27|-
CASSFLGSGANVLTF
TGTGCCAGCAGTTTTTTGGGGTCTGGGGCCAACGTCCTGACTTTC
>-|TRBJ1-6|TRBV6-5|few
CASSYTQGLSPLHF
TGTGCCAGCAGTTATACACAGGGCCTGTCACCCCTCCACTTT
>TRBD1|TRBJ1-1|TRBV30|once
CAWSQGDWGTEAFF
TGTGCCTGGAGTCAGGGGGATTGGGGCACTGAAGCTTTCTTT
>-|TRBJ1-1|TRBV6-1|-
CASTERGGVTEAFF
TGTGCCAGCACCGAGAGGGGGGGAGTCACTGAAGCTTTCTTT
>TRBD1|TRBJ1-2|TRBV12-3/TRBV12-4|-
CASSRDQGEGGYTF
TGTGCCAGCAGCCGAGACCAGGGGGAAGGTGGCTACACCTTC
>TRBD2|TRBJ2-2|TRBV7-2|-
CASSPTSATSGELFF
TGTGCCAGCAGCCCCACTAGCGCTACTTCCGGGGAGCTGTTTTTT
>-|TRBJ2-4|TRBV20-1|-
CSALGQLAKNIQYF
TGCAGTGCCCTCGGGCAGCTGGCCAAAAACATTCAGTACTTC
>-|TRBJ2-3|TRBV5-8|-
CASSRRRGLYTDTQYF
TGTGCCAGCAGCAGGCGGAGGGGGCTCTACACAGATACGCAGTATTTT
>TRBD1|TRBJ1-2|TRBV20-1|-
CSAREGGADDGYTF
TGCAGTGCTAGAGAAGGGGGCGCGGATGATGGCTACACCTTC
>-|TRBJ1-1|TRBV20-1|few
CSARGGQAGMNTEAFF
TGCAGTGCTAGAGGAGGTCAGGCGGGGATGAACACTGAAGCTTTCTTT
>-|TRBJ1-1|TRBV11-3|-
CASSLGSRGRGRTEAFF
TGTGCCAGCAGCTTAGGTTCTCGGGGGCGAGGGAGAACTGAAGCTTTCTTT
>-|TRBJ1-2|TRBV20-1|few
CSASSGSDYGYTF
TGCAGTGCTAGTTCAGGGAGCGACTATGGCTACACCTTC
>TRBD2|TRBJ2-3|TRBV6-1|-
CASSHPKRGGRTDTQYF
TGTGCCAGCAGTCACCCCAAGCGGGGGGGCCGAACAGATACGCAGTATTTT
>TRBD1|TRBJ1-4|TRBV20-1|-
CSVDGRTGVEKLFF
TGCAGTGTGGACGGAAGGACAGGGGTAGAAAAACTGTTTTTT
>-|TRBJ2-2|TRBV7-2|once
CASSSIRANTGELFF
TGTGCCAGCAGCTCCATCAGGGCGAACACCGGGGAGCTGTTTTTT
>-|TRBJ1-4|TRBV6-5|-
CASSYSRSGGGDEKLFF
TGTGCCAGCAGTTACTCACGCTCGGGGGGGGGCGATGAAAAACTGTTTTTT
>-|TRBJ1-1|TRBV7-9|-
CASKREGMNTEAFF
TGTGCCAGCAAGAGGGAAGGGATGAACACTGAAGCTTTCTTT
>-|TRBJ1-6|TRBV20-1|few
CSARVRQLNSPLHF
TGCAGTGCTAGAGTCCGGCAGCTTAATTCACCCCTCCACTTT
>-|TRBJ1-5|TRBV28|-
CASSPRQGIGHQPQHF
TGTGCCAGCAGTCCAAGGCAGGGGATCGGACATCAGCCCCAGCATTTT
>-|TRBJ1-5|TRBV2|-
CASSGSSNQPQHF
TGTGCCAGCAGCGGCTCTAGCAATCAGCCCCAGCATTTT
>-|TRBJ1-6|TRBV20-1|few
CSAIADLNSPLHF
TGCAGTGCTATCGCGGACTTAAATTCACCCCTCCACTTT
>-|TRBJ1-2|TRBV19|-
CASQMGFNYGYTF
TGTGCCAGCCAAATGGGGTTTAACTATGGCTACACCTTC
>TRBD1|TRBJ1-6|TRBV20-1|few
CSASGGQGFSPLHF
TGCAGTGCTAGCGGGGGACAGGGGTTTTCACCCCTCCACTTT
>-|TRBJ2-4|TRBV7-9|few
CASSLGAGLAKNIQYF
TGTGCCAGCAGCTTAGGGGCAGGTCTAGCCAAAAACATTCAGTACTTC
>-|TRBJ1-5|TRBV20-1|-
CSAIGQMNSNQPQHF
TGCAGCGCTATCGGACAGATGAATAGCAATCAGCCCCAGCATTTT
>-|TRBJ2-7|TRBV11-3|-
CASSPRRSSYEQYF
TGTGCCAGCAGCCCCCGCCGGTCCTCCTACGAGCAGTACTTC
>-|TRBJ2-5|TRBV7-2|few
CASSLVQETQYF
TGTGCCAGCAGCTTAGTTCAAGAGACCCAGTACTTC
>-|TRBJ2-3|TRBV11-3|few
CASSLGFDGSTDTQYF
TGTGCCAGCAGCTTAGGGTTTGACGGATCCACAGATACGCAGTATTTT
>TRBD1|TRBJ1-1|TRBV19|few
CASSMRQGGLSTEAFF
TGTGCCAGTAGTATGCGACAGGGGGGGTTGAGTACTGAAGCTTTCTTT